The 9 T cell receptor beta chains presented below share a single source sample, sequenced in a study of beta chain features in type 1 diabetes. The whole isolated RNA underwent reverse transcription, so sequencing captured expressed TCRB transcripts. Sequencing used immunoSEQ multiplex PCR; TCRdb keeps in-frame clones, though not all of them. The sample lists 300,000 or so clones, around 15% occurring once. Their antigens remain unidentified. Overall study findings and caveats: Moderately but significantly shorter TCRB CDR3s were found in Type 1 diabetes patients in all four CD4+ subsets.

Sequenced sample: naive CD4+ T cells from blood. The receptor source for this set is a man aged 25 to 40 with type 1 diabetes.

The gene calls are TRBV13 and TRBJ2-7; D perhaps matches TRBD2 (5 bases). CDR3 size: 14 residues. V was cut by 5 bases and J by 2 bases, with 13 bases left in between. The germline gives CDR1 PRHDT, CDR2 FYEKMQ (reference sequence). The CDR3 is CASSRGYSTYEQYF. The CDR3 region has the DNA TGTGCCAGCAGCCGGGGATATTCTACCTACGAGCAGTACTTC.

The V and J genes are TRBV4-2 and TRBJ1-1, with D unclear. Germline lookup yields CDR1 LGHNA and CDR2 YNFKEQ. This CDR3 is 14 amino acids long. V was clipped by 0 bases and J by 5 bases, with 10 bases between them. Written as DNA, the CDR3 is TGTGCCAGCAGCCAAGACCCTCCGGGGACTGAAGCTTTCTTT. Translating it yields CASSQDPPGTEAFF.

The chain has TRBV7-9 and TRBJ1-1; possible D gene TRBD1, 6 bases. The CDR3 spans 14 residues. Deletions cut 1 base from V and 1 base from J, with 7 bases between. Germline loops: CDR1 SEHNR, CDR2 FQNEAQ (reference sequence). CDR3 amino acids: CASSLGGQNTEAFF. In DNA, the CDR3 is TGTGCCAGCAGCTTAGGGGGACAGAACACTGAAGCTTTCTTT.

The chain links TRBV5-8 to TRBJ2-7; 10 nucleotides align to TRBD1. Germline loops: CDR1 SGHTS, CDR2 YDEGEE. Germline trimming cut 6 bases from V and 2 bases from J; bases unmatched to any gene: 5. This CDR3 comprises 14 residues. The CDR3 sequence: CASNPGQGPYEQYF. CDR3 coding DNA: TGTGCCAGCAATCCGGGACAGGGGCCCTACGAGCAGTACTTC.

The chain employs TRBV28 and TRBJ1-5; D remains unclear. The length of the CDR3 is 12 residues. Germline assignment: CDR1 MDHEN and CDR2 SYDVKM. V was trimmed by 6 bases and J by 6 bases, leaving 9 bases between them. The CDR3 loop reads CASRDGGQPQHF. The CDR3 DNA reads as TGTGCCAGCAGGGATGGAGGTCAGCCCCAGCATTTT. The full variable domain, with the rest looked up from reference TRBV28 and TRBJ1-5, is DVKVTQSSRYLVKRTGEKVFLECVQDMDHENMFWYRQDPGLGLRLIYFSYDVKMKEKGDIPEGYSVSREKKERFSLILESASTNQTSMYLCASRDGGQPQHFGDGTRLSIL.

In this sample, this clone turned up a few times. The rearrangement links TRBV15 to TRBJ2-7; no reliable D call. Germline CDR1 LNHNV, CDR2 YYDKDF (reference sequence). The ends were cut back, 0 bases at V and 4 bases at J, with 10 bases in the middle. This CDR3 is built from 14 residues. DNA of the CDR3: TGTGCCACCAGCAGAGATCCCGGTCTTTACGAGCAGTACTTC. Translating gives CATSRDPGLYEQYF.

The chain employs TRBV4-3 and TRBJ1-1, with a tentative D call TRBD1 (6 bases). With 4 bases removed from V and 4 bases from J, the gap between germline ends came to 13 bases. The germline CDR1 and CDR2 sequences are LGHNA and YSLEER. The CDR3 contains 14 residues. CDR3 sequence: CASSRSGVGTEAFF. The CDR3 region has the DNA TGCGCCAGCAGCCGGTCAGGGGTGGGCACTGAAGCTTTCTTT.

The chain is built from TRBV7-2 and TRBJ2-1, with TRBD2 matching over 8 bases. The V gene end was trimmed by 2 bases and the J gene end by 5 bases; junction bases not matched to a gene: 5. The CDR3 consists of 15 residues. The germline V gene encodes CDR1 SGHTA and CDR2 FQGNSA. CDR3 nucleotides: TGTGCCAGCAGCTTACTAGCGGGTATTCACAATGAGCAGTTCTTC. This encodes CASSLLAGIHNEQFF. The full variable domain, rest sourced from reference TRBV7-2 and TRBJ2-1, is GAGVSQSPSNKVTEKGKDVELRCDPISGHTALYWYRQSLGQGLEFLIYFQGNSAPDKSGLPSDRFSAERTGGSVSTLTIQRTQQEDSAVYLCASSLLAGIHNEQFFGPGTRLTVL.

This chain links TRBV6-1 with TRBJ2-7; D remains unclear. This CDR3 is 13 amino acids long. Trimming left V 6 bases short and J 4 bases short, with 13 bases between. The germline gives CDR1 MNHNS, CDR2 SASEGT. DNA of the CDR3: TGTGCCAGCAGGGAATCATCCTATTACGAGCAGTACTTC. This encodes CASRESSYYEQYF.